The rows below give T cell receptor beta chains drawn from one sample of a study of shared clonotypes between healthy human individuals. Assay used: immunoSEQ multiplex PCR; TCRdb lists only in-frame clones, some missing. The sample contains a few million clones, around 90% of which appear only once. Material for sequencing was naive CD4+ T cells sorted from blood. The receptors derive from a man between 18 and 35 years old in good health. CDR3s include the opening cysteine and the closing phenylalanine or tryptophan. Fields, in order: V gene, clone size, CDR3 length, J gene, D gene, CDR3 DNA, CDR3 protein. D genes are given only for firm matches. Expanded clones are given a class, and other clones once, few, many or no size at all.

V gene: TRBV2
clone size: .
CDR3 length: 13
J gene: TRBJ2-3
D gene: .
CDR3 DNA: TGTGCCAGCACTAGCGAGAACCTCAATACGCAGTATTTT
CDR3 protein: CASTSENLNTQYF

V gene: TRBV19
clone size: .
CDR3 length: 15
J gene: TRBJ2-5
D gene: .
CDR3 DNA: TGTGCCAGTAGTATTGGATTGGCGGCGGTAGAGACCCAGTACTTC
CDR3 protein: CASSIGLAAVETQYF

V gene: TRBV5-1
clone size: once
CDR3 length: 17
J gene: TRBJ2-2
D gene: TRBD2
CDR3 DNA: TGCGCCAGCAGCTTGGGGCTAGCGGGATCGAACACCGGGGAGCTGTTTTTT
CDR3 protein: CASSLGLAGSNTGELFF

V gene: TRBV7-2
clone size: .
CDR3 length: 15
J gene: TRBJ2-3
D gene: TRBD2
CDR3 DNA: TGTGCCAGCAGCTTAGCGCCCGGGAGGACAGATACGCAGTATTTT
CDR3 protein: CASSLAPGRTDTQYF

V gene: TRBV5-1
clone size: .
CDR3 length: 15
J gene: TRBJ1-4
D gene: TRBD1
CDR3 DNA: TGCGCCAGCAGCTTAGGGGGCACAACTAATGAAAAACTGTTTTTT
CDR3 protein: CASSLGGTTNEKLFF

V gene: TRBV29-1
clone size: .
CDR3 length: 13
J gene: TRBJ2-7
D gene: .
CDR3 DNA: TGCAGCGTTGAGCGGACTCCCGGCTACGAGCAGTACTTC
CDR3 protein: CSVERTPGYEQYF

V gene: TRBV7-8
clone size: few
CDR3 length: 13
J gene: TRBJ1-6
D gene: .
CDR3 DNA: TGTGCCAGCGGGGGGCGGACGAATTCACCCCTCCACTTT
CDR3 protein: CASGGRTNSPLHF

V gene: TRBV4-3
clone size: .
CDR3 length: 14
J gene: TRBJ1-1
D gene: .
CDR3 DNA: TGCGCCAGCAGCCAAGACTGGGCGAACACTGAAGCTTTCTTT
CDR3 protein: CASSQDWANTEAFF

V gene: TRBV10-3
clone size: .
CDR3 length: 13
J gene: TRBJ2-7
D gene: .
CDR3 DNA: TGTGCCATCAGGCCCACAGGGCGGAACGAGCAGTACTTC
CDR3 protein: CAIRPTGRNEQYF

V gene: TRBV30
clone size: .
CDR3 length: 14
J gene: TRBJ2-1
D gene: .
CDR3 DNA: TGTGCCTGGAGTGTACGAGCGACCAACAATGAGCAGTTCTTC
CDR3 protein: CAWSVRATNNEQFF

V gene: TRBV20-1
clone size: .
CDR3 length: 11
J gene: TRBJ2-3
D gene: TRBD2
CDR3 DNA: TGCAGTGCTCACGGGGGGTCAACGCAGTATTTT
CDR3 protein: CSAHGGSTQYF